This T cell receptor beta chain was found in a study of CD4 T cells in relation to SARS-CoV-2 and coronaviruses. Overall study context: TCR beta CDR3s were sequenced after roughly nine-day antigen culture of PBMCs.

The CDR3 spans 19 residues. Germline CDR1 reads SGHTA; CDR2 reads FQGTGA. V was clipped by 1 base and J by 9 bases; unmatched bases: 19. Unexposed donor CD4+ T cells date from about 2011-2018, before the COVID-19 pandemic. After roughly ten days of culture, CD4+ T cells were isolated. Assay: immunoSEQ multiplex PCR; the TCRdb copy retains only in-frame clones and omits some. The sample has about 18,000 clones; 75% to 85% are singletons. As regards this clone: Its specificity is not known.

V gene TRBV7-3 combines with J gene TRBJ2-1; 9 nucleotides align to TRBD2. The sequenced material came from CD4+ T cells from PBMCs, cultured in vitro. This receptor was obtained from a human donor in good health. The CDR3 spells CASSLIGTSRGSGLVEQFF. The CDR3 coding sequence is TGTGCCAGCAGCTTAATCGGGACTAGCAGGGGCAGTGGTTTGGTTGAGCAGTTCTTC.